This is a list of T cell receptor beta chains from one sample in a study of T-cell reconstitution after alpha-beta-depleted transplantation in children. TCRdb passed the PCR reads through MiXCR, listing each CDR3 protein once. The sample includes 25,000 to 30,000 distinct CDR3 sequences, roughly 6% seen only once; the top ten take about 7%. Sample: PBMCs, mostly from graft donor cells, taken 180 days after TCRalphabeta/CD19-depleted stem cell transplant. The origin of the receptors is a male patient under 18 who had a stem cell transplant for acute myeloid leukemia, so the T cells may come from the graft donor. Both conserved end residues are part of each CDR3. Each record gives: J gene, clone size, D gene, V gene, CDR3 protein. D genes are given only for firm matches. Rows may omit the clone size; those that give it use once, few, many or a size class.

J: TRBJ2-3; size: many; D: TRBD2; V: TRBV10-1; CDR3: CASSAPSGRIDTQYF
J: TRBJ2-3; size: many; D: .; V: TRBV18; CDR3: CASSPRVDTQYF
J: TRBJ2-6; size: many; D: .; V: TRBV27; CDR3: CASRLLSGANVLTF
J: TRBJ2-3; size: many; D: TRBD1; V: TRBV5-5; CDR3: CASSLGDRFITDTQYF
J: TRBJ2-3; size: medium-sized; D: .; V: TRBV7-6; CDR3: CASSSSTDTQYF
J: TRBJ2-1; size: many; D: .; V: TRBV29-1; CDR3: CSARGDNEQFF
J: TRBJ2-1; size: .; D: .; V: TRBV4-2; CDR3: CASGPGFSSYNEQFF
J: TRBJ2-1; size: many; D: TRBD2; V: TRBV24-1; CDR3: CATTGLARPDEQFF
J: TRBJ2-5; size: few; D: .; V: TRBV7-2; CDR3: CASSLINQVGTQYF
J: TRBJ2-7; size: many; D: .; V: TRBV15; CDR3: CATSRGGSLYEQYF
J: TRBJ2-7; size: many; D: TRBD2; V: TRBV28; CDR3: CASSTPSGKLEQYF
J: TRBJ1-1; size: many; D: .; V: TRBV6-5; CDR3: CASSLLGQGFGYTEAFF
J: TRBJ1-2; size: many; D: TRBD1; V: TRBV24-1; CDR3: CATSLGQGAAGYTF
J: TRBJ2-2; size: many; D: .; V: TRBV6-1; CDR3: CASSRDVGELFF
J: TRBJ2-1; size: many; D: TRBD1; V: TRBV5-4; CDR3: CASSLGGQGAQISYNEQFF
J: TRBJ1-1; size: many; D: .; V: TRBV10-1; CDR3: CASSEGPANTEAFF
J: TRBJ2-1; size: medium-sized; D: .; V: TRBV30; CDR3: CAWSPDNEQFF
J: TRBJ2-1; size: many; D: TRBD2; V: TRBV5-1; CDR3: CARDASGIAYNEQFF
J: TRBJ1-1; size: many; D: TRBD1; V: TRBV6-1; CDR3: CASSRTGVDEAFF
J: TRBJ1-5; size: many; D: .; V: TRBV6-5; CDR3: CASSLGDSNQPQHF